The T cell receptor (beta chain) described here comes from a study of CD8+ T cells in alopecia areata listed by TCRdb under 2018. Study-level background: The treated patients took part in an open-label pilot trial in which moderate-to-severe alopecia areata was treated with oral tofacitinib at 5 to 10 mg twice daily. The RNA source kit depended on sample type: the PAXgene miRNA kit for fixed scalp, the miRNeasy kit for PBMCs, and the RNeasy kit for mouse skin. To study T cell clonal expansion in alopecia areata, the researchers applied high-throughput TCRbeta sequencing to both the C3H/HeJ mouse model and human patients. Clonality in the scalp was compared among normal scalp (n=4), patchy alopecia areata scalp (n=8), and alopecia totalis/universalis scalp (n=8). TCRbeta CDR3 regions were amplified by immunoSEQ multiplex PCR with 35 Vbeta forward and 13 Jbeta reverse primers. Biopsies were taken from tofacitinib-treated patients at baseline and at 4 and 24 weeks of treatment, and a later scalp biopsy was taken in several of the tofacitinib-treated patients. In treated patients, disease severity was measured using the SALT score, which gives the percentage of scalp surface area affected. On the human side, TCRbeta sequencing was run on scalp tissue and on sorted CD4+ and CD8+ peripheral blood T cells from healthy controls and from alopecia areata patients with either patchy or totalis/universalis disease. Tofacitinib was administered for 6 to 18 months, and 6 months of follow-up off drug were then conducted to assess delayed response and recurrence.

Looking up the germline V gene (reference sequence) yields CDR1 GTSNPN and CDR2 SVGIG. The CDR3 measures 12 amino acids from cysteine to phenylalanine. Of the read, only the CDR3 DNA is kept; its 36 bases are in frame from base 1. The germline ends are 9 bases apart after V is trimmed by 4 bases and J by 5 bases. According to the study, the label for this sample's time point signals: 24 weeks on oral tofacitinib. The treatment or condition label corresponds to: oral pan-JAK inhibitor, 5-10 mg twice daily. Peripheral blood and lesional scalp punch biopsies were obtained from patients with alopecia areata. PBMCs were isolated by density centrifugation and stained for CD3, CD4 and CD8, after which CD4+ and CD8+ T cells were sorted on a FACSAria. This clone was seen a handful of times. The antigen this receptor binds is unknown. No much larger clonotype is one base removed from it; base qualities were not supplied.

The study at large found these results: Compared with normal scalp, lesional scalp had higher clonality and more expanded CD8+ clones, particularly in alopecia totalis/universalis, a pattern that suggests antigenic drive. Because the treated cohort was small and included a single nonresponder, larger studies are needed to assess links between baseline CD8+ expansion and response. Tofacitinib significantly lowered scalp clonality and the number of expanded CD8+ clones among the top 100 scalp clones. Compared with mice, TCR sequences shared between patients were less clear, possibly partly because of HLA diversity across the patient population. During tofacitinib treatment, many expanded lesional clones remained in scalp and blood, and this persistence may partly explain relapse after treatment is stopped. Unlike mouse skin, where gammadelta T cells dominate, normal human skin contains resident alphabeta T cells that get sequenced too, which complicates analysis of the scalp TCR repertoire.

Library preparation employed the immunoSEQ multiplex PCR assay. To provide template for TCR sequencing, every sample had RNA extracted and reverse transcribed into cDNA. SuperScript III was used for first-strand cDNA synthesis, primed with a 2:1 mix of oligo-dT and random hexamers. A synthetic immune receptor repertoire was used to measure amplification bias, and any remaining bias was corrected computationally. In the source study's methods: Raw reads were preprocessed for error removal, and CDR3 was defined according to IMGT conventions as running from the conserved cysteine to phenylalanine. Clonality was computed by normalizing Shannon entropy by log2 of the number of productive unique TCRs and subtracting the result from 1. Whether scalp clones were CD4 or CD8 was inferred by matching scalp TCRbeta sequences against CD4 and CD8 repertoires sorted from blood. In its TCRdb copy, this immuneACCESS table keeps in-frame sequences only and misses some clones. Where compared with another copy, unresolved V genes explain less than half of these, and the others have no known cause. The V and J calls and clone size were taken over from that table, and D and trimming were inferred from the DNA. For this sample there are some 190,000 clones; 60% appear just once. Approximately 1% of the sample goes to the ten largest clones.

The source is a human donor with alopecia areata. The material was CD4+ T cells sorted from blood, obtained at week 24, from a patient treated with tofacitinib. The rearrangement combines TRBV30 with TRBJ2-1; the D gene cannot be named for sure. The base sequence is TGTGCCTGGACCGACTGGGACAATGAGCAGTTCTTC. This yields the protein CAWTDWDNEQFF.